These 25 T cell receptor beta chains were sequenced from one sample in a study of regulatory T cells in long-lasting Graves disease. The sample's time point: newly diagnosed GD, antithyroid drugs for less than 3 months. PBMC RNA served as the TCR library source. Assembly of TCR beta libraries relied on iRepertoire HTBI primers together with Arm-PCR of CDR3 regions. TCRdb used MiXCR to reprocess the multiplex PCR reads, holding one entry per CDR3 protein. The table records hundreds of thousands of distinct CDR3 sequences, about 16% of them present only once. This sample also appeared in a second study, on T cells in Graves' hyperthyroidism and ophthalmopathy.

The input for sequencing was peripheral blood mononuclear cells (PBMCs), taken at new diagnosis, from a patient treated with antithyroid drugs. All receptors come from a woman aged 40-65 years with Graves disease.

The chain recombines TRBV5-4 with TRBJ1-2, with 9 bases identical to TRBD1. The germline CDR1 and CDR2 sequences are SGHNT and YYREEE (reference sequence). The CDR3 contains 15 residues. Trimming at V came to 4 bases and at J to 4 bases, leaving 8 bases not matched to a gene. The CDR3 DNA reads TGTGCCAGCAGCCTTCGGGGACAGGGCACCTATGGCTACACCTTC. It codes for CASSLRGQGTYGYTF.

This clonotype was counted ten times or more. The V gene is TRBV11-1, the J gene TRBJ2-2; D gene uncertain. In germline, CDR1 is SGHAT, CDR2 FQDESV (reference sequence). V lost 0 bases and J lost 4, with 9 bases in between. There are 15 residues in the CDR3. In DNA form, the CDR3 reads TGTGCCAGCAGCTTAGCGGAAGTGAGCACCGGGGAGCTGTTTTTT. Its translation: CASSLAEVSTGELFF.

A remark on this clonotype: Relative to the germline gene, one junction end is altered; a read error may explain this. The chain combines TRBV5-1 with TRBJ2-5; D may be TRBD1 (5 bases). Germline CDR1 and CDR2: SGHRS and YFSETQ. This CDR3 has 14 amino acids. CDR3 amino acids: CASSSAGKQETKYF. The CDR3 nucleotides are TGCGCCAGCAGCTCTGCAGGGAAGCAGGAGACCAAGTACTTC.

This clonotype was counted between two and nine times. The chain recombines TRBV13 with TRBJ1-4; D not certain. Per the germline V gene, CDR1 is PRHDT and CDR2 is FYEKMQ (reference sequence). The CDR3 runs 15 residues. Trimming stripped 7 bases from V and 5 bases from J, with 17 bases between. CDR3 bases: TGTGCCAGCACCCTGTTGAGGGCATCGAATGAAAAACTGTTTTTT. Translated: CASTLLRASNEKLFF.

In this sample, this clonotype turned up many times. The chain is built from TRBV12-3 or TRBV12-4 and TRBJ1-3; the D gene is possibly TRBD1 (6 bases). The V end lost 7 bases, the J end lost 0 bases, and 13 bases lay between the germline ends. CDR3 length: 15 residues. The CDR3 DNA reads as TGTGCCAGCACGCCGACAGGTTTCTCTGGAAACACCATATATTTT. Protein sequence: CASTPTGFSGNTIYF.

Concerning this clonotype itself: A read error is the likely source, as a far larger clone sits one nucleotide away. The V and J genes are TRBV11-2 and TRBJ2-4; 9 nucleotides match TRBD2. Germline trimming cut 7 bases from V and 13 bases from J; bases unmatched to any gene: 17. The CDR3 loop spans 15 amino acids. Germline-derived CDR1 and CDR2 are SGHAT and FQNNGV. The CDR3 DNA is TGTGCCAGCAACCCGGGGTTAGCGGGGGAGGGTGAGCAGTACTTC. This translates into CASNPGLAGEGEQYF.

This clonotype has a count of ten or more. V gene TRBV3-1 combines with J gene TRBJ2-1; 8 positions match TRBD2. The CDR3 is made up of 16 amino acids. J was trimmed by 2 bases and V by 4 bases; bases with no gene match: 7. The germline V gene encodes CDR1 LGHDT and CDR2 YNNKEL (reference sequence). CDR3 in amino acids: CASSPNPAGAYNEQFF. Here the CDR3 DNA reads TGTGCCAGCAGCCCTAACCCAGCGGGGGCCTACAATGAGCAGTTCTTC.

This clonotype was found many times. The J gene is TRBJ2-1, the V gene TRBV12-3 or TRBV12-4; 12 bases are shared with TRBD1. The CDR3 totals 16 residues. Trimming removed 4 bases from V and 6 bases from J; junction bases left unmatched: 7. CDR3 residues: CASSSTGQGAANEQFF. The CDR3 DNA follows: TGTGCCAGCAGTTCGACGGGACAGGGGGCGGCCAATGAGCAGTTCTTC.

Many counts were recorded for this clonotype. The rearrangement links TRBV10-3 to TRBJ1-1; D might be TRBD1 (6 bases). Trimming cost V 9 bases and J 8 bases, with 19 bases left between them. From germline, CDR1 is ENHRY and CDR2 SYGVKD. The CDR3 has 13 residues. The CDR3 loop is CAIGFEGDSEAFF. The CDR3, as DNA: TGTGCCATAGGTTTTGAGGGGGACTCCGAAGCTTTCTTT.

The rearrangement links TRBV19 to TRBJ1-3; D may be TRBD1 (5 bases). Germline CDR1 and CDR2: LNHDA and SQIVND (reference sequence). Trimming took 8 bases from V and 2 from J, leaving 13 bases between them. CDR3 length: 14 amino acids. DNA for the CDR3: TGTGCCAGTCAAGGGGATATAACTGGAAACACCATATATTTT. Residues: CASQGDITGNTIYF.

This clonotype has only a few counts. The V and J genes are TRBV19 and TRBJ2-7; TRBD2 aligns across 11 bases. CDR3 length: 17 residues. Germline CDR1 and CDR2: LNHDA and SQIVND (reference sequence). The V segment lost 3 bases and the J segment 0 bases; nucleotides outside the gene matches: 7. The CDR3 reads CASSMASGGYSSYEQYF. The CDR3, as DNA: TGTGCCAGTAGTATGGCTAGCGGGGGGTATAGCTCCTACGAGCAGTACTTC.

This clonotype was detected ten times or more. This sequence joins TRBV11-2 and TRBJ2-5, with 11 nucleotides matching TRBD2. V was pared by 5 bases and J by 5 bases, with 13 bases of the junction left unmatched. CDR1 is SGHAT and CDR2 is FQNNGV in the germline V gene. This CDR3 comprises 17 residues. The CDR3: CASSHSSGGPLVETQYF. DNA for the CDR3: TGTGCCAGCAGCCACTCTAGCGGGGGGCCTCTGGTGGAGACCCAGTACTTC.

Notes on this clonotype: Given a much more abundant clone one base away, this may be a read error. The rearrangement joins TRBV6-2 or TRBV6-3 to TRBJ1-1; 8 bases align to TRBD1. The length of the CDR3 is 14 residues. Per germline, CDR1 MNHEY and CDR2 SVGEGT. The CDR3 reads CASSVTGEGTETFF. The CDR3 DNA sequence: TGTGCCAGCAGTGTGACAGGGGAAGGCACTGAAACTTTCTTT.

This clonotype was counted at least ten times. The chain has TRBV11-2 and TRBJ2-7; D unresolved. The CDR3 contains 16 residues. V lost 4 bases to trimming and J lost 2 bases, with 18 bases between them. CDR1 and CDR2 (germline): SGHAT, FQNNGV. The chain's CDR3 is CASSWPARHLTYEQYF. DNA for the CDR3: TGTGCCAGCAGCTGGCCGGCTAGACACCTAACCTACGAGCAGTACTTC.

The chain joins TRBV7-9 to TRBJ2-2; D is undetermined. Trimming removed 8 bases from V and 4 bases from J, with 14 bases in between. Germline CDR1 reads SEHNR; CDR2 reads FQNEAQ (reference sequence). The CDR3 is 14 residues long. The CDR3 region has the DNA TGTGCCAGCGGGCCAGATGGGCTCACCGGGGAGCTGTTTTTT. Encoded protein: CASGPDGLTGELFF.

In this sample, this clonotype turned up many times. V and J are TRBV11-3 and TRBJ1-1; D uncertain. There are 12 residues in the CDR3. Trimming pared 5 bases from V and 10 bases from J, leaving 14 bases between. The germline V gene has CDR1 SGHNT and CDR2 YENEEA. CDR3 coding DNA: TGTGCCAGCAGCGTATCGACTGTGTCAGCTTTCTTT. Amino acid sequence: CASSVSTVSAFF.

This chain joins TRBV12-3 or TRBV12-4 and TRBJ1-5; D perhaps matches TRBD1 (6 bases). The V and J ends lost 5 bases and 7 bases respectively, with 18 bases between them. This CDR3 region has 15 residues. CDR3 sequence: CASSPGRGGWQPQHF. DNA for the CDR3: TGTGCCAGCAGTCCAGGGCGGGGGGGCTGGCAGCCCCAGCATTTT.

This clonotype has only a few counts. CDR3 protein: CSAIPGANSPLHF. The CDR3 DNA reads as TGCAGTGCCATACCGGGGGCAAATTCACCCCTCCACTTT. The J gene is TRBJ1-6, the V gene TRBV20-1; TRBD1 might be the D (6 bases). V lost 6 bases and J lost 7, with 13 bases in between. The germline gives CDR1 DFQATT, CDR2 SNEGSKA (reference sequence). The CDR3 has 13 amino acids.

This clonotype came up once. Given a much more abundant clone one base away, this may be a read error. CDR3 nucleotides: TGTGCCGGCAGTCCCGACCCGGCGGGGGGCTACACCTTC. Protein: CAGSPDPAGGYTF. This rearrangement joins TRBV11-3 to TRBJ1-2; D not certain. CDR1 is SGHNT, CDR2 YENEEA, per germline. This CDR3 has 13 residues.

The table lists this clonotype with many counts. The chain joins TRBV2 to TRBJ1-2; 8 bases are shared with TRBD1. Germline V gene data show CDR1 as SNHLY and CDR2 as FYNNEI. Germline trimming cut 4 bases from V and 1 base from J; bases unmatched to any gene: 11. This CDR3 has 17 residues. The CDR3 reads CASSGFGRQGINYGYTF. The DNA for the CDR3 is TGTGCCAGCAGTGGTTTTGGGCGACAGGGGATTAACTATGGCTACACCTTC.

This clonotype was seen a few times. This sequence joins TRBV24-1 and TRBJ2-1; 8 positions match TRBD1. Germline lookup yields CDR1 KGHDR and CDR2 SFDVKD. After removal of 4 bases from V and 4 bases from J, the junction contained 8 bases not matched to a gene. The CDR3 is 16 residues long. The CDR3 sequence: CATSDPRQGQYNEQFF. As DNA, the CDR3 is TGTGCCACCAGTGACCCTCGACAGGGGCAATACAATGAGCAGTTCTTC.

A few counts support this clonotype. The chain recombines TRBV5-1 with TRBJ2-2; D remains unclear. The CDR3 runs 13 residues. Looked up from germline, CDR1 is SGHRS and CDR2 is YFSETQ. V was trimmed by 0 bases and J by 6 bases, leaving 6 bases between them. Here the CDR3 DNA reads TGCGCCAGCAGCTTGGAAGTGGCCGGGGAGCTGTTTTTT. As protein: CASSLEVAGELFF.

This clonotype was seen at least ten times. The chain recombines TRBV13 with TRBJ1-1; 8 bases match TRBD1. The length of the CDR3 is 12 residues. The V segment lost 4 bases and the J segment 8 bases; nucleotides outside the gene matches: 3. From germline, CDR1 is PRHDT and CDR2 FYEKMQ (reference sequence). The CDR3 DNA reads TGTGCCAGCAGCTCCTGGACAGGGGAAGCTTTCTTT. Translation: CASSSWTGEAFF.

This clonotype was picked up many times. The chain uses TRBV30 and TRBJ2-1; no clear D. The V and J ends lost 0 bases and 7 bases respectively, with 10 bases between them. The CDR3 has 13 residues. Germline V CDR1 and CDR2: GTSNPN, SVGIG (reference sequence). The CDR3 DNA reads as TGTGCCTGGAGTGTATTCGGTGGGAATGAGCAGTTCTTC. Amino acids: CAWSVFGGNEQFF. Together with reference TRBV30 and TRBJ2-1, the CDR3 gives the full variable domain: SQTIHQWPATLVQPVGSPLSLECTVEGTSNPNLYWYRQAAGRGLQLLFYSVGIGQISSEVPQNLSASRPQDRQFILSSKKLLLSDSGFYLCAWSVFGGNEQFFGPGTRLTVL.

This clonotype was seen ten or more times. The chain recombines TRBV12-3 or TRBV12-4 with TRBJ2-3; 8 bases align to TRBD2. The CDR3 extends over 16 amino acids. V was pared by 3 bases and J by 3 bases, with 8 bases of the junction left unmatched. The DNA of the CDR3 is TGTGCCAGCAGTTTTCGGGGGGGCTCGAGTACAGATACGCAGTATTTT. It encodes CASSFRGGSSTDTQYF.